Each of the 11 T cell receptor beta chains below was sequenced from the same sample in a study of cytomegalovirus exposure and HLA in healthy donors. Profiled with immunoSEQ multiplex PCR; TCRdb holds only in-frame clones, not every one. The table lists 110,000 or so clones, roughly 88% of them singletons. Sequences were obtained from PBMCs. These receptors came from a man younger than 35 in good health and CMV-seronegative.

The chain combines TRBV9 with TRBJ2-5, with D perhaps matching TRBD1 (5 bases). The CDR3 runs to 15 residues. The V end was cut by 0 bases, the J end by 5 bases, with 14 bases between. Germline CDR1 SGDLS, CDR2 YYNGEE. In DNA form, the CDR3 reads TGTGCCAGCAGCGTAGAAGGGGATTTGAGGGAGACCCAGTACTTC. This sequence encodes CASSVEGDLRETQYF.

The chain is built from TRBV19 and TRBJ2-1; 9 bases agree with TRBD1. In germline, CDR1 is LNHDA, CDR2 SQIVND (reference sequence). The CDR3 totals 14 residues. The V and J ends lost 10 bases and 7 bases, in that order; junction bases with no gene match: 11. The chain's CDR3 is CATRPGQGRNEQFF. The CDR3 DNA is TGTGCCACCCGCCCGGGACAGGGTCGTAATGAGCAGTTCTTC.

The chain carries TRBV6-4 and TRBJ1-5; D is perhaps TRBD1 (6 bases). The CDR3 sequence is 14 residues long. Per germline, CDR1 MRHNA and CDR2 SNTAGT. Trimming left V 0 bases short and J 7 bases short, with 10 bases between. The CDR3 reads CASSDSGGGQPQHF. The DNA of the CDR3 is TGTGCCAGCAGTGACTCGGGAGGGGGGCAGCCCCAGCATTTT.

The chain employs TRBV7-2 and TRBJ2-2; a weak D match, TRBD2 (6 bases). Germline V gene sequence: CDR1 SGHTA, CDR2 FQGNSA. The CDR3 sequence is 17 residues long. V was cut by 1 base and J by 1 base, with 13 bases left in between. The DNA for the CDR3 is TGTGCCAGCAGCTTAGTCGGGCTAGCGCTGAACACCGGGGAGCTGTTTTTT. This gives the protein CASSLVGLALNTGELFF.

This chain joins TRBV25-1 and TRBJ2-7; 8 nucleotides match TRBD1. Germline values: CDR1 MGHDK, CDR2 SYGVNS. Trimming took 4 bases from V and 7 from J; bases not matched to a gene: 6. The CDR3 is 13 residues long. CDR3 loop: CASSGQGAGEQYF. In nucleotides, the CDR3 is TGTGCCAGCAGTGGGCAGGGGGCGGGGGAGCAGTACTTC.

The sample holds a few counts of this clone. This sequence joins TRBV7-2 and TRBJ2-7; D might be TRBD2 (5 bases). CDR1 SGHTA and CDR2 FQGNSA come from the germline V gene. The CDR3 loop spans 14 amino acids. V gave up 2 bases and J gave up 2 bases, with 10 bases separating them. The DNA for the CDR3 is TGTGCCAGCAGCTTATCCGGGAATACCTACGAGCAGTACTTC. It translates to CASSLSGNTYEQYF.

CDR3 in amino acids: CASSPVDRENTEAFF. CDR3 nucleotides: TGTGCCAGCAGCCCAGTGGACAGGGAGAACACTGAAGCTTTCTTT. The chain uses TRBV9 and TRBJ1-1, with 8 bases identical to TRBD1. The CDR3 totals 15 residues. Unmatched junction bases numbered 6, after V lost 4 bases and J lost 1 base. Germline lookup yields CDR1 SGDLS and CDR2 YYNGEE.

This clone appeared once. In nucleotides, the CDR3 is TGTGCCAGCAGTGAAAACTACAGGTTTGGCACTGAAGCTTTCTTT. This encodes CASSENYRFGTEAFF. V usage is TRBV6-1 and J usage is TRBJ1-1; a possible D gene is TRBD1 (5 bases). The CDR3 is made up of 15 amino acids. Germline CDR1 is MNHNS and CDR2 is SASEGT. Trimming removed 2 bases from V and 4 bases from J, with 14 bases in between.

CDR3 region: CAWSVSGGTGELFF. The DNA for the CDR3 is TGTGCCTGGAGTGTATCGGGAGGGACCGGGGAGCTGTTTTTT. The V and J genes are TRBV30 and TRBJ2-2; 8 nucleotides match TRBD2. The CDR3 loop spans 14 amino acids. Germline-derived CDR1 and CDR2 are GTSNPN and SVGIG (reference sequence). The V gene end was trimmed by 0 bases and the J gene end by 5 bases; junction bases not matched to a gene: 2.

The chain combines TRBV5-1 with TRBJ1-1; a weak D match, TRBD1 (6 bases). The CDR3 sequence is 14 residues long. The germline V and J ends were trimmed by 0 bases and 5 bases, with 11 bases remaining between them. Looked up from germline, CDR1 is SGHRS and CDR2 is YFSETQ. CDR3 amino acids: CASSLDPGVTEAFF. Here the CDR3 DNA reads TGCGCCAGCAGCTTGGATCCAGGGGTGACTGAAGCTTTCTTT.

The V call is TRBV6-1, the J call TRBJ1-5, with D perhaps matching TRBD1 (6 bases). Between the trimmed V and J ends, which lost 10 bases and 6 bases, there was a span of 16 bases. Germline V gives CDR1 MNHNS, CDR2 SASEGT. This CDR3 region has 13 residues. The CDR3 DNA reads as TGTGCCACCCACTCGGGACACCGTCAGCCCCAGCATTTT. Translated: CATHSGHRQPQHF.